This T cell receptor (beta chain) was sequenced in a study of siplizumab effects on memory and regulatory T cells. The study, taken as a whole, reports: Naive-or-memory phenotypes were unassignable for roughly 80-97% of proliferating CD4+ or CD8+ clones. Unstimulated subsets accounted for the mapping of only a minor share of the clones that were alloreactive. Naive T cells seemed more diverse than memory cells; they also seemed major alloresponse contributors.

This clone was seen once. The target antigen is unknown. V was trimmed by 5 bases and J by 0 bases, leaving 7 bases between them. The length of the CDR3 is 13 residues. Germline CDR1 and CDR2: SGHDN and FVKESK. The study assayed around 92,000 TCR templates per sample. The table came from immunoSEQ multiplex PCR; TCRdb's copy has only in-frame clones and leaves some out. In the table there are about 85,000 clones, approximately 95% of which are singletons. The chain carries TRBV14 and TRBJ1-1; D is uncertain. The clonotype comes from a human donor in good health. Sequencing was done on a sample of CD8+ T cells sorted from blood. The CDR3 reads CASSTYMNTEAFF. The CDR3 DNA follows: TGTGCCAGCAGCACGTACATGAACACTGAAGCTTTCTTT.